This T cell receptor (beta chain) derives from a study of blood T cell repertoires in COVID-19 (dated by TCRdb to the early 2020s). Context from the whole study: Collaborator samples came from the United States, Italy and Spain and covered acute and convalescent phases of COVID-19. Samples came from the ongoing ImmuneRACE study (first 160 participants) plus 1,254 subjects from 6 global collaborators. A freely available public database, intended as a resource for researchers studying the immune response to SARS-CoV-2, is where the repertoires were released. Where available, HLA class I and class II types were taken from metadata supplied by the sample provider and were not determined by assay-based typing. Deeply sampled blood TCRbeta repertoires from subjects exposed to, actively infected with, or recovered from COVID-19 were included in the dataset. Nearly every sample came with metadata listing a de-identified subject ID, COVID-19 status, age in years and sex. The material from the prospective study consisted of cDNA or gDNA derived from T cells, B-cell-depleted T cells, or PBMCs.

Participants in the prospective study were enrolled through a virtual design, were aged roughly 18 to 100 years, and lived in 20 to 30 United States geographic areas. To assign participants to cohorts, the prospective study relied on clinical history that participants themselves reported in a screening survey and a study questionnaire. In the prospective study, whole blood, serum and a nasopharyngeal or oropharyngeal swab were collected from each participant by mobile phlebotomists. Participants in the prospective study had the option to provide additional blood draws and questionnaires over a roughly two-month period. Prospective study blood samples were shipped either frozen or at room temperature before DNA extraction. Reading from cysteine to phenylalanine, the CDR3 counts 13 amino acids. Only the CDR3 DNA is retained, 39 bases long and in frame from the first base. The germline V gene (reference sequence) gives CDR1 as MNHEY and CDR2 as SMNVEV. Deletion took 2 bases off V and 7 bases off J, with a span of 6 bases between the germline ends.

TCRbeta CDR3 regions were amplified from genomic DNA by means of the immunoSEQ Assay, a bias-controlled multiplex PCR. In the source study's methods: The number of nucleated cells in each sample was estimated from the amplification of reference gene primers within the assay. To quantify the absolute abundance of each unique TCRbeta CDR3 rearrangement, sequence reads were collapsed and filtered. For each sample, productive Simpson clonality was calculated by taking the square root of Simpson's diversity index across productive rearrangements. TCRdb took this table from immuneACCESS and kept in-frame rearrangements with V and J called. Such tables lack part of the clones; where checked against another copy, unresolved V genes explain under half of the gap, and the rest is unexplained. V and J calls and clone size come straight from that table; D and trimming were deduced from the DNA. The table for this sample lists a few hundred thousand clones; around 89% of them were counted only once. The top ten constitute 2% to 2.5% of the sample.

Broad study findings and their caveats: How much clinical and demographic metadata was included differed by source and by participant, and the metadata was provided uncurated.

On this clone: It lacks a known antigen. No base quality information exists; no much larger clone differs at one position.

The sequence was collected from a woman in her 40s with acute COVID-19. The V and J segments used are TRBV27 and TRBJ1-6; a confident D gene designation cannot be given. The sequenced material came from PBMCs or T cells enriched from blood (not recorded which). The CDR3 protein: CASSLPGNSPLHF. The DNA is as follows: TGTGCCAGCAGTTTACCCGGGAATTCACCCCTCCACTTT.